This T cell receptor beta chain came from a study of CD8+CD57+ T cells in acquired aplastic anemia. General study findings and limits: Patients and controls shared under 35 CD8+ CDR3 sequences, which appeared highly expressed in patients and within their immunodominant clones. Patients and controls were not found to differ significantly in CD8+ Simpson's diversity.

Using genomic DNA as the template, TCR beta VDJ and CDR3 profiling was carried out. TCRdb passed the reads through MiXCR, listing each CDR3 protein once. Of 170,000 or so distinct CDR3 sequences listed, around 63% are singletons. Details on this clonotype: Its antigen is still unknown.

Germline V gene sequence: CDR1 MNHEY, CDR2 SMNVEV (reference sequence). The ends were cut back, 1 base at V and 7 bases at J, with 14 bases in the middle. CDR3 length: 14 residues. Patients chosen for sequencing had CD8+CD57+ cells that had expanded, as shown by flow cytometry. At blood sampling, none of the patients had yet received therapy. This chain uses TRBV27 with TRBJ2-7, with D possibly matching TRBD2 (6 bases). The sequenced sample was sorted CD4+, CD8+, or CD8+CD57+ T cells (not recorded which) from PBMCs. This receptor was obtained from a human donor with aplastic anemia. The CDR3 DNA reads TGTGCCAGCAGTTTATTTGCCGGGGCGGGAGAGCAGTACTTC. It yields the protein CASSLFAGAGEQYF.